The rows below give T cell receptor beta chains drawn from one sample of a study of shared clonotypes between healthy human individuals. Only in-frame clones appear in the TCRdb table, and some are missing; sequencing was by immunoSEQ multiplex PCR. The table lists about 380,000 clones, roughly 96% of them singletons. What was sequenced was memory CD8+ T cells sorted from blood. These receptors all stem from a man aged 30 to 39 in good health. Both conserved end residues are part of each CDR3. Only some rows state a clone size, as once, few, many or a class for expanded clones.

CASSIDTDTQYF	TRBJ2-3	TRBV13	once
CASSPGTSPRPQYF	TRBJ2-3	TRBV6-5	NA
CASSVQTGTSYNEQFF	TRBJ2-1	TRBV5-6	NA
CASSVSGTTNEKLFF	TRBJ1-4	TRBV9	NA
CASMKGQGNYGYTF	TRBJ1-2	TRBV25-1	NA
CASSYDSSGNTIYF	TRBJ1-3	TRBV5-1	NA
CASSIGTGAKNIQYF	TRBJ2-4	TRBV19	NA
CASSPRREPSYEQYF	TRBJ2-7	TRBV27	NA
CASSLLASYNEQFF	TRBJ2-1	TRBV5-1	NA
CASSQGLANPSDTQYF	TRBJ2-3	TRBV4-2	NA
CASSVGQANEKLFF	TRBJ1-4	TRBV9	NA
CASSTGQVWQKLFF	TRBJ1-4	TRBV19	NA
CASSLESGAFF	TRBJ1-1	TRBV11-2	NA
CASTSDTGAQAKNIQYF	TRBJ2-4	TRBV7-9	once
CASSGAQGIRSEQYF	TRBJ2-7	TRBV2	NA
CASSYVWGTYEQYF	TRBJ2-7	TRBV6-5	NA
CASSTIRGSQETQYF	TRBJ2-5	TRBV5-6	NA
CASSFWKADSYEQYF	TRBJ2-7	TRBV28	NA
CASTKAGRYNEQFF	TRBJ2-1	TRBV19	NA
CASSLAGGPTDTQYF	TRBJ2-3	TRBV7-7	NA
CASSLVFAGTTKQYF	TRBJ2-3	TRBV7-2	NA
CASSSGTLNNEQFF	TRBJ2-1	TRBV5-4	NA
CASRIGTGNYGYTF	TRBJ1-2	TRBV5-1	NA
CASSLGTGQYYNEQFF	TRBJ2-1	TRBV7-9	NA
CASSPVSGELFF	TRBJ2-2	TRBV28	NA
CASSELARGGYTF	TRBJ1-2	TRBV9	NA
CASSQGVVNEQFF	TRBJ2-1	TRBV18	NA
CASSEWRHTGELFF	TRBJ2-2	TRBV2	NA
CASSYSSGTGAYEQYF	TRBJ2-7	TRBV6-6	NA
CASSLSLGNTQYF	TRBJ2-3	TRBV5-6	NA
CASSLVAYGYTF	TRBJ1-2	TRBV28	NA
CASSPRASNQPQHF	TRBJ1-5	TRBV2	few
CASSESIISGTSIREQYF	TRBJ2-7	TRBV10-2	NA
CASRTSGSVQGTDTQYF	TRBJ2-3	TRBV28	NA
CASSVALTSGRETQYF	TRBJ2-5	TRBV9	NA
CASSADGHNEQFF	TRBJ2-1	TRBV9	NA
CAWSLGGADTQYF	TRBJ2-3	TRBV30	NA
CASSLTGNEQFF	TRBJ2-1	TRBV7-2	once
CASSKISSDTQYF	TRBJ2-3	TRBV21-1	NA
CASSLDAGVYEQYF	TRBJ2-7	TRBV11-2	NA
CASRTQGFYGYTF	TRBJ1-2	TRBV6-1	once
CASSPLKGQDYGYTF	TRBJ1-2	TRBV7-9	NA
CASSVGVGTGELFF	TRBJ2-2	TRBV9	NA
CASSDSGTGNYGYTF	TRBJ1-2	TRBV6-4	NA
CASSLGLAGVETQYF	TRBJ2-5	TRBV7-9	NA
CASVYYRASNEKLFF	TRBJ1-4	TRBV6-5	NA
CASSFGVDTQYF	TRBJ2-3	TRBV11-2	NA
CASSYRQGNEQYF	TRBJ2-7	TRBV6-5	NA